A selection of T cell receptor beta chains follows, all from one sample in a study of cytotoxic CD8 clonotypes in ibrutinib-treated CLL. This table comes from immunoSEQ multiplex PCR, and its TCRdb copy is limited to in-frame clones, with some not included. In the table there are approximately 210,000 clones, roughly 72% of which are singletons. Sequences were derived from PBMCs, sampled after 24 months of ibrutinib treatment. These receptors came from a human donor with chronic lymphocytic leukemia. Both conserved end residues are part of each CDR3. A D gene is named only where the DNA matches it firmly. Some rows mark clone size as missing; the rest say once, few, many or name a class of expanded clone.

clone size,V gene,J gene,D gene,CDR3 protein,CDR3 DNA
NA,TRBV28,TRBJ2-7,NA,CASSKWDNSYEQYF,TGTGCCAGCAGTAAATGGGACAACTCCTACGAGCAGTACTTC
NA,TRBV5-1,TRBJ2-5,TRBD1,CASSGGQGAHKTQYF,TGCGCCAGCAGCGGGGGACAGGGGGCGCATAAGACCCAGTACTTC
NA,TRBV15,TRBJ2-7,NA,CATSPENLAFSYEQYF,TGTGCCACCAGCCCTGAGAATTTAGCGTTCTCCTACGAGCAGTACTTC
NA,TRBV7-9,TRBJ1-1,NA,CASSLEGESTEAFF,TGTGCCAGCAGCTTAGAGGGAGAGAGCACTGAAGCTTTCTTT
NA,TRBV19,TRBJ1-4,NA,CASSIGPGATNEKLFF,TGTGCCAGTAGTATAGGCCCAGGGGCAACTAATGAAAAACTGTTTTTT
few,TRBV13,TRBJ1-5,NA,CASSSPTGSSNQPQHF,TGTGCCAGCAGCTCCCCTACTGGGTCAAGCAATCAGCCCCAGCATTTT
NA,TRBV5-4,TRBJ1-2,TRBD1,CASSATGGRDYGYTF,TGTGCCAGCAGCGCGACAGGGGGCCGAGACTATGGCTACACCTTC
NA,TRBV4-2,TRBJ2-7,NA,CASSQEGRAGYEQYF,TGTGCCAGCAGCCAAGAGGGCAGGGCGGGCTACGAGCAGTACTTC
few,TRBV2,TRBJ2-3,NA,CASSEAGEDTQYF,TGTGCCAGCAGTGAAGCGGGGGAGGATACGCAGTATTTT
once,TRBV28,TRBJ2-7,NA,CASSLNWREFPYEQYF,TGTGCCAGCAGTTTGAATTGGCGGGAATTCCCCTACGAGCAGTACTTC
NA,TRBV4-1,TRBJ2-3,NA,CASSPPPRVLGADTQYF,TGCGCCAGCAGCCCACCCCCAAGGGTACTAGGAGCAGATACGCAGTATTTT
few,TRBV15,TRBJ1-5,NA,CATSRDQTQPQHF,TGTGCCACCAGCAGAGATCAGACTCAGCCCCAGCATTTT
NA,TRBV6-5,TRBJ2-3,TRBD2,CASSYSDGGTDTQYF,TGTGCCAGCAGTTACAGCGACGGGGGGACAGATACGCAGTATTTT
NA,TRBV7-2,TRBJ2-4,NA,CASSLTGFGNIQYF,TGTGCCAGCAGCTTAACGGGTTTTGGAAACATTCAGTACTTC
once,TRBV6-5,TRBJ1-2,NA,CASSYDSTPSYGYTF,TGTGCCAGCAGTTACGATTCCACCCCGTCCTATGGCTACACCTTC
NA,TRBV7-2,TRBJ2-3,NA,CASSKGLSQDTQYF,TGTGCCAGCAGCAAGGGACTCAGTCAGGATACGCAGTATTTT
NA,TRBV7-6,TRBJ2-3,NA,CASSTHSDTQYF,TGTGCCAGCAGCACGCATTCAGATACGCAGTATTTT
NA,TRBV20-1,TRBJ2-1,NA,CSAKVGLREFF,TGCAGTGCTAAAGTAGGTTTAAGGGAGTTCTTC
few,TRBV18,TRBJ2-7,TRBD2,CASSPMPKRDYEQYF,TGTGCCAGCTCACCAATGCCCAAGCGGGACTACGAGCAGTACTTC
NA,TRBV7-9,TRBJ1-1,NA,CASSLQGVNTEAFF,TGTGCCAGCAGCTTACAGGGAGTGAACACTGAAGCTTTCTTT
NA,TRBV10-2,TRBJ2-7,NA,CASSDPGSYEQYF,TGCGCCAGCAGTGACCCGGGATCCTACGAGCAGTACTTC
few,TRBV2,TRBJ2-5,TRBD1,CASSPRQGHQETQYF,TGTGCCAGCAGCCCCAGACAGGGCCACCAAGAGACCCAGTACTTC
few,TRBV6-5,TRBJ1-2,NA,CASSLDMVGYGYTF,TGTGCCAGCAGTCTTGACATGGTCGGATATGGCTACACCTTC
once,TRBV18,TRBJ2-7,NA,CASSPLQGREQYF,TGTGCCAGCTCACCACTACAGGGGAGGGAGCAGTACTTC
NA,TRBV4-2,TRBJ2-1,NA,CASSPGLAQFF,TGTGCCAGCAGCCCCGGACTCGCGCAGTTCTTC
NA,TRBV5-1,TRBJ2-3,TRBD1,CASSSGQGGGTDTQYF,TGCGCCAGCAGCTCGGGACAGGGGGGTGGGACAGATACGCAGTATTTT
few,TRBV7-7,TRBJ2-5,TRBD2,CASSLGISGPETQYF,TGTGCCAGCAGCTTAGGAATTAGCGGGCCTGAGACCCAGTACTTC
NA,TRBV11-2,TRBJ2-5,NA,CASSLGATQETQYF,TGTGCCAGCAGCTTAGGAGCGACCCAAGAGACCCAGTACTTC
NA,TRBV6-6,TRBJ1-5,NA,CASSLYNQPQHF,TGTGCCAGCAGTTTGTACAATCAGCCCCAGCATTTT
NA,TRBV29-1,TRBJ2-7,NA,CSVGGTNGYEQYF,TGCAGCGTTGGGGGGACCAACGGCTACGAGCAGTACTTC
NA,TRBV4-1,TRBJ2-7,NA,CASSRVPAGFEIYEQYF,TGCGCCAGCAGCCGAGTTCCGGCAGGCTTTGAGATCTACGAGCAGTACTTC
few,TRBV18,TRBJ1-2,NA,CASSPTDYRYTF,TGTGCCAGCTCACCGACTGACTATCGCTACACCTTC
few,TRBV4-2,TRBJ2-2,NA,CASSQGTPGTGELFF,TGTGCCAGCAGCCAAGGAACCCCGGGGACCGGGGAGCTGTTTTTT
NA,TRBV14,TRBJ2-4,NA,CASSQDRENIQYF,TGTGCCAGCAGCCAAGATAGGGAAAACATTCAGTACTTC
NA,TRBV28,TRBJ1-3,TRBD1,CASWGQGSGNTIYF,TGTGCCTCCTGGGGACAGGGCTCTGGAAACACCATATATTTT
NA,TRBV29-1,TRBJ2-5,TRBD2,CSVRTSGRQETQYF,TGCAGCGTAAGGACTAGCGGGAGGCAGGAGACCCAGTACTTC
NA,TRBV18,TRBJ1-1,NA,CASSPDMPGAREAFF,TGTGCCAGCTCACCAGATATGCCAGGGGCGCGTGAAGCTTTCTTT
NA,TRBV7-9,TRBJ1-3,NA,CASSSARAPSGNTIYF,TGTGCCAGCAGCTCAGCGCGTGCACCTTCTGGAAACACCATATATTTT
few,TRBV7-2,TRBJ2-7,NA,CASSKGGLAVYF,TGTGCCAGCAGCAAAGGGGGGCTAGCGGTGTACTTC
NA,TRBV7-9,TRBJ1-5,NA,CASSLGIGPQTHSNQPQHF,TGTGCCAGCAGCCTAGGCATCGGCCCCCAGACACATAGCAATCAGCCCCAGCATTTT
NA,TRBV30,TRBJ1-1,NA,CAWSDLNTEAFF,TGTGCCTGGAGTGACTTGAACACTGAAGCTTTCTTT
NA,TRBV5-4,TRBJ2-5,TRBD2,CASSLVQREGGETQYF,TGTGCCAGCAGCTTGGTCCAGCGGGAGGGCGGTGAGACCCAGTACTTC
NA,TRBV2,TRBJ2-1,TRBD2,CASSEGIAGGPWEQFF,TGTGCCAGCAGTGAAGGAATAGCGGGAGGGCCATGGGAGCAGTTCTTC
NA,TRBV5-1,TRBJ2-7,TRBD1,CASTKDRASYEQYF,TGCGCCAGCACCAAAGACAGGGCCTCCTACGAGCAGTACTTC
NA,TRBV2,TRBJ2-1,TRBD2,CASSGGSGAYNEQFF,TGTGCCAGCAGTGGTGGTAGCGGGGCCTACAATGAGCAGTTCTTC
NA,TRBV5-4,TRBJ2-7,TRBD1,CASSIGQGTYEQYF,TGTGCCAGCAGCATCGGACAGGGAACCTACGAGCAGTACTTC
NA,TRBV13,TRBJ2-6,NA,CASSLEGVSGANVLTF,TGTGCCAGCAGCTTAGAAGGCGTTTCTGGGGCCAACGTCCTGACTTTC
NA,TRBV5-1,TRBJ1-2,NA,CASSLYVYTVNYGYTF,TGCGCCAGCAGCTTGTACGTATACACAGTAAACTATGGCTACACCTTC
NA,TRBV10-3,TRBJ2-2,TRBD2,CAISEASGVLGELFF,TGTGCCATCAGTGAGGCTAGCGGGGTCCTCGGGGAGCTGTTTTTT
few,TRBV10-3,TRBJ2-3,NA,CAISEGTDTQYF,TGTGCCATCAGTGAAGGCACAGATACGCAGTATTTT
NA,TRBV27,TRBJ2-7,TRBD2,CASSPGLAGVTREQYF,TGTGCCAGCAGTCCAGGACTAGCGGGAGTAACAAGGGAGCAGTACTTC
NA,TRBV28,TRBJ2-7,TRBD1,CASRDSRDRTYEQYF,TGTGCCAGCAGAGACAGCCGGGACAGAACCTACGAGCAGTACTTC
NA,TRBV7-3,TRBJ2-7,NA,CASSLPIFVVGYEQYF,TGTGCCAGCAGCCTACCGATCTTTGTGGTGGGCTACGAGCAGTACTTC
NA,TRBV9,TRBJ2-2,TRBD1,CASTPGQPNTGELFF,TGTGCCAGCACCCCGGGACAGCCGAACACCGGGGAGCTGTTTTTT
NA,TRBV5-6,TRBJ2-5,NA,CASSLTKASGTQYF,TGTGCCAGCAGCTTGACCAAGGCATCGGGGACCCAGTACTTC
NA,TRBV19,TRBJ2-7,TRBD2,CASSIASGAYEQYF,TGTGCCAGTAGTATAGCTAGCGGAGCCTACGAGCAGTACTTC
NA,TRBV7-2,TRBJ1-1,NA,CASSPNRGILGAFF,TGTGCCAGCAGCCCGAACCGGGGGATTTTGGGAGCTTTCTTT
NA,TRBV6-5,TRBJ1-5,NA,CASSPGTPNQPQHF,TGTGCCAGCAGTCCCGGGACACCCAATCAGCCCCAGCATTTT
once,TRBV5-8,TRBJ2-1,NA,CASSLRISDYNEQFF,TGTGCCAGCAGCTTAAGGATCTCCGACTACAATGAGCAGTTCTTC
NA,TRBV27,TRBJ1-1,NA,CASSLYVSGNTEAFF,TGTGCCAGCAGTTTATACGTCTCGGGGAACACTGAAGCTTTCTTT